The sequence of this T cell receptor (beta chain) was determined in a study of spatial heterogeneity in lung cancer. Every TCR cDNA molecule bore its own unique molecular identifier. TCRdb reprocessed the 5' RACE reads via MiXCR and lists one record per CDR3 protein. The profile shows over 95,000 distinct CDR3 sequences, less than 14% of them singletons. This clonotype has ten or more counts. V lost 4 bases and J lost 5, with 18 bases in between. Per germline, CDR1 DFQATT and CDR2 SNEGSKA (reference sequence). CDR3 length: 15 amino acids. As for time point: blood at routine non-recurrence follow-up after resection.

This chain uses TRBV20-1 with TRBJ2-1, with D uncertain. Sample: PBMCs, taken at follow-up. This TCR came from a female donor with early-stage non-small cell lung cancer. In DNA form, the CDR3 reads TGCAGTGCTAATAAGGGCGGCAGCCGTAACAATGAGCAGTTCTTC. Translated: CSANKGGSRNNEQFF.